These 3 T cell receptor beta chains came from one sample sequenced in a study of cytomegalovirus exposure and HLA in healthy donors. This PCR relied on a set of 60 Vbeta primers and 13 Jbeta primers. Assay used: immunoSEQ multiplex PCR; TCRdb lists only in-frame clones, some missing. The table has tens of thousands of clones, about 81% seen once. Specimen: PBMCs. Source of these receptors: a woman aged 40 to 55 in good health and CMV-seronegative.

This clone has a handful of counts. The J gene is TRBJ2-7, the V gene TRBV5-1; TRBD2 agrees at 14 bases. The CDR3 contains 19 residues. V shed 3 bases, J shed 3 bases, and the junction held 14 bases outside the gene matches. Germline V lookup: CDR1 SGHRS, CDR2 YFSETQ. CDR3 region: CASSSKTSGREGGRYEQYF. The CDR3 bases are TGCGCCAGCAGCTCTAAGACTAGCGGGAGGGAAGGGGGGCGCTACGAGCAGTACTTC.

The rearrangement joins TRBV4-1 to TRBJ2-7; D uncertain. The CDR3 is made up of 13 amino acids. Trimming removed 3 bases at V and 0 bases at J, with 6 bases between. Per the germline V gene, CDR1 is MGHRA and CDR2 is YSYEKL. CDR3 sequence: CASSHQNSYEQYF. For the CDR3, the DNA is TGCGCCAGCAGCCATCAAAACTCCTACGAGCAGTACTTC.

The V and J genes are TRBV7-2 and TRBJ1-4; unclear D gene. Germline V gene data show CDR1 as SGHTA and CDR2 as FQGNSA. The CDR3 runs 15 residues. Trimming took 4 bases from V and 1 from J, leaving 10 bases between them. In nucleotides, the CDR3 is TGTGCCAGCAGCTCTAGAGGGATAACTAATGAAAAACTGTTTTTT. It codes for CASSSRGITNEKLFF.